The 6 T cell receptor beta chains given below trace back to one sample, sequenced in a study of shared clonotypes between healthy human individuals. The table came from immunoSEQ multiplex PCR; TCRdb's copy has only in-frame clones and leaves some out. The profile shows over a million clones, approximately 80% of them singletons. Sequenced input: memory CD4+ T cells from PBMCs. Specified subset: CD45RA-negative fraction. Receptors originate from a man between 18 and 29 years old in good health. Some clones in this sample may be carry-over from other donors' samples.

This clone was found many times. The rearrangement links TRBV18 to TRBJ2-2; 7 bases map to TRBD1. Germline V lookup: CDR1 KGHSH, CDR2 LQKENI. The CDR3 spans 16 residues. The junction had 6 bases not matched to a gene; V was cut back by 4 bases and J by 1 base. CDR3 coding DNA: TGTGCCAGCTCACTTAATCGACAGGGGAACACCGGGGAGCTGTTTTTT. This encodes CASSLNRQGNTGELFF. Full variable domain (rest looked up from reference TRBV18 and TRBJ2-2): NAGVMQNPRHLVRRRGQEARLRCSPMKGHSHVYWYRQLPEEGLKFMVYLQKENIIDESGMPKERFSAEFPKEGPSILRIQQVVRGDSAAYFCASSLNRQGNTGELFFGEGSRLTVL.

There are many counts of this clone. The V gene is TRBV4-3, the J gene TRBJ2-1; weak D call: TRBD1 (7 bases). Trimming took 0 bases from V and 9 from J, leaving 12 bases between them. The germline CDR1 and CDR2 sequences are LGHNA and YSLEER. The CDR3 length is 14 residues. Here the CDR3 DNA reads TGCGCCAGCAGCCAAGAATGGGGGGACAGTGAGCAGTTCTTC. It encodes CASSQEWGDSEQFF.

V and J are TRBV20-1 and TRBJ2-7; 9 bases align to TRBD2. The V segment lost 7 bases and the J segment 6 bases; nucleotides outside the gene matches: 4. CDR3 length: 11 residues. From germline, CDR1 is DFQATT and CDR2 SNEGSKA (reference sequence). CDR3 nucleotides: TGCAGTGTCTGGCGGGAGGGCGAGCAGTACTTC. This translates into CSVWREGEQYF.

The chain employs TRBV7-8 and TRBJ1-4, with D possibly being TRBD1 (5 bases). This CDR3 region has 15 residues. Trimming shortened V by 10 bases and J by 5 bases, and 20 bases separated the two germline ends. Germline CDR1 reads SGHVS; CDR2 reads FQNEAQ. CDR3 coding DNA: TGTGCCACCTCGGACATTGGGGAGCCCAATGAAAAACTGTTTTTT. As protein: CATSDIGEPNEKLFF.

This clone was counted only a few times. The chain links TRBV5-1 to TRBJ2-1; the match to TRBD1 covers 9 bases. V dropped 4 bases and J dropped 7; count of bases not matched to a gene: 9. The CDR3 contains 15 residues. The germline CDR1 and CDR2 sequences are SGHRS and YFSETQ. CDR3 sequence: CASSHRDRVMNEQFF. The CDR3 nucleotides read TGCGCCAGCAGCCACCGGGACAGGGTAATGAATGAGCAGTTCTTC.

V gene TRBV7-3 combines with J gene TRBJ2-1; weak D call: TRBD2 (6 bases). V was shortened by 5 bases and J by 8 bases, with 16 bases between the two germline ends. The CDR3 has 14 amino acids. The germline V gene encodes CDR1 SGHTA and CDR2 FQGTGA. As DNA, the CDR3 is TGTGCCAGCAGCCCAGGACTACCCGAGGATGAGCAGTTCTTC. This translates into CASSPGLPEDEQFF. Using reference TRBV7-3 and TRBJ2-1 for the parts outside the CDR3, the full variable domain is GAGVSQTPSNKVTEKGKYVELRCDPISGHTALYWYRQSLGQGPEFLIYFQGTGAADDSGLPNDRFFAVRPEGSVSTLKIQRTERGDSAVYLCASSPGLPEDEQFFGPGTRLTVL.